The following is a T cell receptor (beta chain) sequence with its context. Clones were read by immunoSEQ multiplex PCR, and TCRdb kept only the in-frame ones, dropping some. The sample has around 110,000 clones, over 75% seen once. This specimen comes from a study of T cell clones after liver transplantation. Study in general: A pre-transplant mixed lymphocyte reaction with TCRbeta sequencing defined graft-donor-reactive clones followed in post-transplant blood. Graft-donor-reactive sequences were compared with third-party-reactive TCRbeta sequences from pre-transplant mixed lymphocyte reactions.

Germline CDR1 and CDR2: SGHRS and YFSETQ. V dropped 4 bases and J dropped 0 bases, with 10 bases sitting between them. The CDR3 consists of 14 residues. The sample consisted of CD4+ T cells from blood, taken 12 months after liver transplant. The chain has TRBV5-1 and TRBJ1-2; D not certain. The TCR sequence derives from a human patient who received a liver transplant. Some T cells here may be from the graft donor. CDR3 region: CASSIETPNYGYTF. DNA of the CDR3: TGCGCCAGCAGCATCGAGACCCCTAACTATGGCTACACCTTC.